This T cell receptor (beta chain) was observed in a study of blood T cell repertoires in COVID-19. On the study more broadly: COVID-19 samples, acute and convalescent, were from the United States, Italy and Spain. The analysed material was cDNA or gDNA that came from T cells, B-cell-depleted T cells, or PBMCs.

In the source study's methods: Reference gene primer amplification in the assay estimated nucleated cell counts. Some clones are missing from TCRdb's copy, which holds only in-frame ones; the method was immunoSEQ multiplex PCR. V, J and clone size reflect that table, while D and trimming were determined from the DNA. This table has about 250,000 clones, approximately 91% appearing once. V dropped 0 bases and J dropped 6 bases, with 11 bases sitting between them. The CDR3 has 14 amino acids. Germline lookup yields CDR1 MGHRA and CDR2 YSYEKL. The chain links TRBV4-1 to TRBJ1-2; possible D gene TRBD1, 5 bases. The TCR sequence derives from a woman aged 40 to 55 who had recovered from COVID-19. The sequencing input was peripheral blood. The CDR3 protein is CASSQEGHLDGYTF. DNA of the CDR3: TGCGCCAGCAGCCAAGAAGGACATCTCGATGGCTACACCTTC.